This passage covers 18 T cell receptor beta chains from one sample sequenced in a study of metastatic and nonmetastatic thyroid tumors (TCRdb year 2020). Receptors were amplified or captured by PCR. The data were produced on an Illumina HiSeq 4000. The public reads were reanalyzed by TCRdb: fastp trimming at Q25, MiXCR alignment, in-frame beta chains only. For this sample the table gives 50,000 or so clones, of which approximately 24% were detected only once. Together, the top ten hold about 4% of the sample. No treatment had been received by any patient before thyroid surgery. The material sequenced was blood. All receptors come from a male donor with papillary thyroid cancer or a benign thyroid nodule (not recorded which). Some clones in this sample may be carry-over from other donors' samples.

At least ten counts were recorded for this clone. The V gene is TRBV20-1, the J gene TRBJ2-7, with TRBD2 matching over 8 bases. This CDR3 is built from 14 residues. Trimming at V came to 1 base and at J to 2 bases, leaving 4 bases not matched to a gene. Germline V gene sequence: CDR1 DFQATT, CDR2 SNEGSKA (reference sequence). The DNA for the CDR3 is TGCAGTGCTAGAGTCCTAGCGGGTACCTACGAGCAGTACTTC. This gives the protein CSARVLAGTYEQYF.

The rearrangement joins TRBV4-1 to TRBJ2-2; D is uncertain. V was trimmed by 0 bases and J by 5 bases, leaving 10 bases between them. Germline CDR1 is MGHRA and CDR2 is YSYEKL. This CDR3 comprises 15 residues. The CDR3 nucleotides read TGCGCCAGCAGCCAAGAAGGAACCGTAACCGGGGAGCTGTTTTTT. Protein: CASSQEGTVTGELFF.

The chain has TRBV12-3 or TRBV12-4 and TRBJ1-5; weak D call: TRBD1 (6 bases). Between the trimmed V and J ends, which lost 1 base and 3 bases, there was a span of 13 bases. This CDR3 spans 16 amino acids. This CDR3 is CASSLGDNVHNQPQHF. The CDR3 DNA sequence: TGTGCCAGCAGTTTAGGGGACAATGTACACAATCAGCCCCAGCATTTT.

The chain joins TRBV11-2 to TRBJ1-1, with a tentative D call TRBD1 (5 bases). The length of the CDR3 is 15 residues. The germline gives CDR1 SGHAT, CDR2 FQNNGV. The germline V and J ends were trimmed by 5 bases and 1 base, with 14 bases remaining between them. The chain's CDR3 is CASSLRGRENTEAFF. CDR3 nucleotides: TGTGCCAGCAGCCTGAGGGGCAGGGAGAACACTGAAGCTTTCTTT.

This chain joins TRBV5-4 and TRBJ1-2; 8 nucleotides agree with TRBD1. Germline lookup yields CDR1 SGHNT and CDR2 YYREEE (reference sequence). V shed 0 bases and J 8 bases; nucleotides not matched to a gene: 6. This CDR3 is 14 amino acids long. CDR3 in DNA: TGTGCCAGCAGCTTGGTTGACAGGGGTGGGGGCTACACCTTC. It translates to CASSLVDRGGGYTF.

In its sample, this clone ranks as medium-sized. This chain joins TRBV7-4 and TRBJ1-2; D may be TRBD1 (5 bases). The germline CDR1 and CDR2 sequences are SGHVT and SQSDAQ. The CDR3 runs to 16 residues. Trimming stripped 4 bases from V and 5 bases from J, with 20 bases between. In DNA form, the CDR3 reads TGTGCCAGCAGCTCTTTCTCGGGGGAGGAACCTTATGGCTACACCTTC. It codes for CASSSFSGEEPYGYTF. The whole variable domain, remainder taken from reference TRBV7-4 and TRBJ1-2, is GAGVSQSPRYKVAKRGRDVALRCDSISGHVTLYWYRQTLGQGSEVLTYSQSDAQRDKSGRPSGRFSAERPERSVSTLKIQRTEQGDSAVYLCASSSFSGEEPYGYTFGSGTRLTVV.

The chain uses TRBV20-1 and TRBJ1-5; D is unresolved. This CDR3 comprises 17 residues. V was pared by 3 bases and J by 0 bases, with 18 bases between. Looked up from germline, CDR1 is DFQATT and CDR2 is SNEGSKA (reference sequence). This CDR3 is CSARGQGSRNSNQPQHF. CDR3 sequence (DNA): TGCAGTGCTAGGGGTCAAGGGAGTCGGAATAGCAATCAGCCCCAGCATTTT.

This clone was observed many times. V usage is TRBV7-3 and J usage is TRBJ2-6; no reliable D call. Germline V gene lookup returns CDR1 SGHTA and CDR2 FQGTGA. This CDR3 has 17 amino acids. V shed 0 bases and J shed 0 bases, with 9 bases lying between them. DNA for the CDR3: TGTGCCAGCAGCTTAACGGGGATACCCTCTGGGGCCAACGTCCTGACTTTC. Translating it yields CASSLTGIPSGANVLTF. The full variable domain, completed using reference TRBV7-3 and TRBJ2-6, is GAGVSQTPSNKVTEKGKYVELRCDPISGHTALYWYRQSLGQGPEFLIYFQGTGAADDSGLPNDRFFAVRPEGSVSTLKIQRTERGDSAVYLCASSLTGIPSGANVLTFGAGSRLTVL.

This clone showed up many times. For the CDR3, the DNA is TGTGCCAGCTCCACACAGGGGGTGAACACTGAAGCTTTCTTT. As protein: CASSTQGVNTEAFF. The chain links TRBV2 to TRBJ1-1; 8 positions match TRBD1. The CDR3 covers 14 residues. From germline, CDR1 is SNHLY and CDR2 FYNNEI. J was trimmed by 0 bases and V by 8 bases; bases with no gene match: 5.

Points on this clone: The same CDR3 is also encoded by other DNA sequences in this sample. The V and J genes are TRBV7-9 and TRBJ2-2; no reliable D call. CDR3 length: 12 amino acids. CDR1 and CDR2 from the germline V gene are SEHNR and FQNEAQ (reference sequence). V lost 3 bases, J lost 8 bases, and 7 bases lay in between. This CDR3 is CASSLDAGELFF. Here the CDR3 DNA reads TGTGCCAGCAGCTTGGATGCGGGGGAGCTGTTTTTT.

This clone was seen repeatedly, ten times or more. V gene TRBV20-1 combines with J gene TRBJ2-1; perhaps TRBD2 as D (5 bases). Trimming took 4 bases from V and 9 from J, leaving 13 bases between them. Per the germline V gene, CDR1 is DFQATT and CDR2 is SNEGSKA (reference sequence). This CDR3 is 12 amino acids long. CDR3 bases: TGCAGTGCTACCCCTAGCTCCGGTGAGCAGTTCTTC. Translation: CSATPSSGEQFF.

The CDR3 loop reads CASAVGLGSGELFF. CDR3 bases: TGTGCTAGTGCCGTGGGGCTCGGTTCCGGGGAGCTGTTTTTT. V is TRBV12-5 and J is TRBJ2-2, with D maybe TRBD1 (5 bases). The germline CDR1 and CDR2 sequences are LGHNT and FRNRAP. V dropped 7 bases and J dropped 6 bases, with 15 bases sitting between them. This CDR3 has 14 residues. Full variable domain (remainder filled in from reference TRBV12-5 and TRBJ2-2): DARVTQTPRHKVTEMGQEVTMRCQPILGHNTVFWYRQTMMQGLELLAYFRNRAPLDDSGMPKDRFSAEMPDATLATLKIQPSEPRDSAVYFCASAVGLGSGELFFGEGSRLTVL.

The rearrangement uses TRBV20-1 and TRBJ2-7, with 10 nucleotides matching TRBD2. Germline assignment: CDR1 DFQATT and CDR2 SNEGSKA (reference sequence). The CDR3 has 15 amino acids. J gave up 7 bases and V 7 bases, and 16 bases lay outside the gene matches. The CDR3 region has the DNA TGCAGTGATACCCCGGGGGCTAGCGGGAGCGAAGAGCAGTACTTC. Amino acid sequence: CSDTPGASGSEEQYF.

This clone was seen at least ten times. This may be a read error: a much more frequent sequence differs by one nucleotide. The V gene is TRBV13, the J gene TRBJ1-1; 7 positions match TRBD1. CDR1 and CDR2 from the germline V gene are PRHDT and FYEKMQ (reference sequence). This CDR3 is 13 amino acids long. The CDR3 DNA reads as TGTGCCGGCAGGGGGGGCAGCGTGACTGAAGCTTTCTTT. This sequence encodes CAGRGGSVTEAFF.

The sample holds many counts of this clone. The chain recombines TRBV5-4 with TRBJ2-7; D is unresolved. Germline V gene lookup returns CDR1 SGHNT and CDR2 YYREEE (reference sequence). Trimming took 4 bases from V and 3 from J, leaving 17 bases between them. This CDR3 is built from 15 residues. CDR3 DNA: TGTGCCAGCAGCCCAGGCCCTCCCACTCACTACGAGCAGTACTTC. Its translation is CASSPGPPTHYEQYF.

Many counts were recorded for this clone. The chain links TRBV29-1 to TRBJ1-1; TRBD1 matches 9 bases. CDR1 is SQVTM, CDR2 ANQGSEA, per germline. This CDR3 contains 14 residues. The ends lost 3 bases at V and 6 bases at J; junction bases unmatched: 8. CDR3 region: CSVEGTGSSAEAFF. In nucleotides, the CDR3 is TGCAGCGTTGAGGGGACAGGGAGTAGTGCTGAAGCTTTCTTT.

This clone was seen at least ten times. The rearrangement uses TRBV5-1 and TRBJ2-7; D remains ambiguous. Trimming pared 4 bases from V and 0 bases from J, leaving 11 bases between. In germline, CDR1 is SGHRS, CDR2 YFSETQ. The CDR3 spans 14 residues. CDR3 residues: CASSLQASSYEQYF. DNA of the CDR3: TGCGCCAGCAGCCTCCAGGCGAGCTCCTACGAGCAGTACTTC.

There are many counts of this clone. This chain uses TRBV2 with TRBJ2-1, with a possible D match to TRBD2 (6 bases). Germline-derived CDR1 and CDR2 are SNHLY and FYNNEI. V was cut by 7 bases and J by 1 base, with 11 bases left in between. CDR3 size: 14 residues. The CDR3 reads CASTRGSSYNEQFF. In nucleotides, the CDR3 is TGTGCCAGCACACGGGGGTCTTCCTACAATGAGCAGTTCTTC.